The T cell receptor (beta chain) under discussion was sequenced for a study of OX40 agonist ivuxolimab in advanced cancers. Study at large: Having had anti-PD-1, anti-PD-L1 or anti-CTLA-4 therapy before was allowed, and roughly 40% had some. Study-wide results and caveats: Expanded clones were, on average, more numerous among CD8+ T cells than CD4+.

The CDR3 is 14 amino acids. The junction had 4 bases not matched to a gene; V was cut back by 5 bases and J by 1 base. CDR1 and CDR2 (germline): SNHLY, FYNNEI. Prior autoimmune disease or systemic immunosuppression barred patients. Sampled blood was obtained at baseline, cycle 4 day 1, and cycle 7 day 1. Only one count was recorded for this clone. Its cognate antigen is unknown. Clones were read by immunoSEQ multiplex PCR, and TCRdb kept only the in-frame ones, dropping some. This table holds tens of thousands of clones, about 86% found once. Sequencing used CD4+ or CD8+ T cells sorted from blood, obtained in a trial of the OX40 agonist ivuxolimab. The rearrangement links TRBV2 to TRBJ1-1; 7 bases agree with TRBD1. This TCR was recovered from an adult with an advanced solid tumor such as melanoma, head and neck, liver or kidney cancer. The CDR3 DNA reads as TGTGCCAGCAGTCTCCGGGACAGGAACACTGAAGCTTTCTTT. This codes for CASSLRDRNTEAFF.